Listed here are 21 T cell receptor beta chains from one sample, sequenced in a study of beta chain features in type 1 diabetes. Their target antigens are unknown. Points from the study as a whole: Across all four CD4+ subsets, people with type 1 diabetes showed modestly shorter TCRB CDR3s.

The study reverse transcribed the entire isolated RNA, so it sequenced expressed TCRB transcripts. Sequencing was performed with immunoSEQ multiplex PCR; in TCRdb, only in-frame clones are kept and a portion is missing. This sample has 120,000 or so clones, with 16% found just once. Sequenced material: central memory CD4+ T cells from blood. Receptors originate from a man younger than 40 with type 1 diabetes.

J is TRBJ2-1 and V is TRBV4-1; 10 nucleotides agree with TRBD2. CDR1 MGHRA and CDR2 YSYEKL come from the germline V gene. V was pared by 2 bases and J by 6 bases, with 4 bases of the junction left unmatched. The CDR3 has 15 residues. This CDR3 is CASSQSGGVGNEQFF. Here the CDR3 DNA reads TGCGCCAGCAGCCAAAGCGGGGGGGTAGGCAATGAGCAGTTCTTC.

In this sample, this clone turned up a few times. The rearrangement joins TRBV9 to TRBJ2-2, with 8 bases matching TRBD1. V lost 3 bases, J lost 0 bases, and 4 bases stayed unmatched. This CDR3 spans 16 amino acids. The germline CDR1 and CDR2 sequences are SGDLS and YYNGEE. CDR3: CASSAMTGANTGELFF. The CDR3 nucleotides are TGTGCCAGCAGCGCCATGACAGGGGCGAACACCGGGGAGCTGTTTTTT.

The CDR3 DNA sequence: TGCGCCAGCAGCCCCCGGGAGAACACTGAAGCTTTCTTT. Translated: CASSPRENTEAFF. The V call is TRBV4-3, the J call TRBJ1-1; no clear D. Trimming cost V 4 bases and J 1 base, with 7 bases left between them. Germline V gene lookup returns CDR1 LGHNA and CDR2 YSLEER. CDR3 length equals 13 residues.

This clone has just a few counts. Other nucleotide sequences in the sample specify the same CDR3. The rearrangement joins TRBV18 to TRBJ1-2; D remains unclear. The germline V gene has CDR1 KGHSH and CDR2 LQKENI. V was cut by 0 bases and J by 1 base, with 3 bases left in between. CDR3 size: 13 residues. The CDR3 DNA is TGTGCCAGCTCACCACCGGGTAACTATGGCTACACCTTC. It translates to CASSPPGNYGYTF.

There are a few counts of this clone. This rearrangement joins TRBV18 to TRBJ1-1; D uncertain. The CDR3 is 14 amino acids. Germline V lookup: CDR1 KGHSH, CDR2 LQKENI. Deletions cut 2 bases from V and 3 bases from J, with 10 bases between. CDR3 nucleotides: TGTGCCAGCTCACCAGGTTACGGAGACACTGAAGCTTTCTTT. Amino acid sequence: CASSPGYGDTEAFF.

This clone occurred a few times. This chain joins TRBV6-1 and TRBJ2-1, with 9 bases that match TRBD2. V was pared by 8 bases and J by 5 bases, with 10 bases of the junction left unmatched. There are 15 residues in the CDR3. Germline CDR1 and CDR2: MNHNS and SASEGT. Written as DNA, the CDR3 is TGTGCCAGCTCTTGGAGCGGGGGGCCTCACAATGAGCAGTTCTTC. It yields the protein CASSWSGGPHNEQFF.

This clone came up a few times. The CDR3 loop reads CSARDGTGLNEQYF. The CDR3 region has the DNA TGCAGCGCACGAGACGGGACAGGGTTGAACGAGCAGTACTTC. The V call is TRBV29-1, the J call TRBJ2-7, with TRBD1 matching over 9 bases. Germline V CDR1 and CDR2: SQVTM, ANQGSEA. V lost 7 bases, J lost 5 bases, and 12 bases stayed unmatched. The CDR3 length is 14 residues.

This clone has just a few counts. The genes are TRBV2 and TRBJ2-3, with D possibly being TRBD2 (5 bases). The CDR3 has 15 residues. V was cut by 3 bases and J by 1 base, with 11 bases left in between. In germline, CDR1 is SNHLY, CDR2 FYNNEI. The CDR3 DNA is TGTGCCAGCAGTGAGTTTGGTAGCGGCACAGATACGCAGTATTTT. It codes for CASSEFGSGTDTQYF.

This clone was counted a few times. The rearrangement joins TRBV9 to TRBJ1-3; weak D call: TRBD1 (5 bases). The CDR3 runs 16 residues. Between the trimmed V and J ends, which lost 0 bases and 0 bases, there was a span of 10 bases. Looked up from germline, CDR1 is SGDLS and CDR2 is YYNGEE. DNA for the CDR3: TGTGCCAGCAGCGTAGGCGACAGCCTCTCTGGAAACACCATATATTTT. It codes for CASSVGDSLSGNTIYF.

This clone was seen at least ten times. CDR3 sequence: CASIQIPSTDTQYF. Here the CDR3 DNA reads TGTGCCAGCATACAGATTCCTAGCACAGATACGCAGTATTTT. The chain recombines TRBV6-6 with TRBJ2-3, with D hard to call. Germline assignment: CDR1 MNHNY and CDR2 SVGAGI (reference sequence). The CDR3 is 14 amino acids. V lost 7 bases to trimming and J lost 0 bases, with 11 bases between them.

This clone was detected only a few times. The chain couples TRBV4-3 to TRBJ2-7, with 10 bases that match TRBD2. J lost 3 bases, V lost 4 bases, and 6 bases had no gene match. The CDR3 loop spans 15 amino acids. CDR1 LGHNA and CDR2 YSLEER come from the germline V gene. The CDR3 DNA sequence: TGCGCCAGCAGCCGCAACCTAGCGGGAGTCTACGAGCAGTACTTC. Its translation: CASSRNLAGVYEQYF.

J is TRBJ2-5 and V is TRBV4-3; 8 bases are a match to TRBD1. Germline CDR1 is LGHNA and CDR2 is YSLEER. The trim removed 0 bases at V and 1 base at J, leaving 7 bases unmatched. The CDR3 totals 17 residues. CDR3 sequence: CASSQDYRGAAQETQYF. The DNA of the CDR3 is TGCGCCAGCAGCCAAGATTACAGGGGGGCGGCCCAAGAGACCCAGTACTTC.

This clone was observed a few times. V is TRBV30 and J is TRBJ2-7, with 11 nucleotides matching TRBD1. The trim removed 2 bases at V and 5 bases at J, leaving 17 bases unmatched. Germline lookup yields CDR1 GTSNPN and CDR2 SVGIG (reference sequence). The CDR3 covers 18 residues. CDR3 DNA sequence: TGTGCCTGGAGTTCCCCCTTTGGACAGGGGGCGAAAAGGGACGAGCAGTACTTC. Translation gives CAWSSPFGQGAKRDEQYF. The variable domain in full, with the rest retrieved from reference TRBV30 and TRBJ2-7, is SQTIHQWPATLVQPVGSPLSLECTVEGTSNPNLYWYRQAAGRGLQLLFYSVGIGQISSEVPQNLSASRPQDRQFILSSKKLLLSDSGFYLCAWSSPFGQGAKRDEQYFGPGTRLTVT.

Many counts were recorded for this clone. The chain employs TRBV5-1 and TRBJ1-6; D is uncertain. The CDR3 runs 16 residues. The germline V gene encodes CDR1 SGHRS and CDR2 YFSETQ. Trimming cost V 1 base and J 7 bases, with 15 bases left between them. The CDR3 spells CASSLFSDARNSPLHF. CDR3 nucleotides: TGCGCCAGCAGCTTGTTTTCGGACGCACGAAATTCACCCCTCCACTTT.

Only a few counts were recorded for this clone. The chain joins TRBV4-2 to TRBJ1-2; no definite D call. Germline lookup yields CDR1 LGHNA and CDR2 YNFKEQ. The CDR3 has 16 amino acids. Trimming took 0 bases from V and 4 from J, leaving 15 bases between them. In nucleotides, the CDR3 is TGTGCCAGCAGCCAAGATATGTTGGAACAGCGCTATGGCTACACCTTC. Amino acids: CASSQDMLEQRYGYTF.

The genes are TRBV11-3 and TRBJ2-3; 9 bases map to TRBD2. J gave up 2 bases and V 5 bases, and 8 bases lay outside the gene matches. Germline loops: CDR1 SGHNT, CDR2 YENEEA. The CDR3 runs to 16 residues. DNA of the CDR3: TGTGCCAGCAGCCTAAATAGCGGGGGTACCACAGATACGCAGTATTTT. Residues: CASSLNSGGTTDTQYF.

The V call is TRBV7-9, the J call TRBJ2-1, with TRBD1 matching over 7 bases. Per germline, CDR1 SEHNR and CDR2 FQNEAQ (reference sequence). J was trimmed by 5 bases and V by 1 base; bases with no gene match: 8. The CDR3 sequence is 16 residues long. CDR3 sequence (DNA): TGTGCCAGCAGCTTAGTATCAGGGACAGAAAACAATGAGCAGTTCTTC. Amino acids: CASSLVSGTENNEQFF.

This clone came up a few times. The chain joins TRBV7-9 to TRBJ2-1; D possibly corresponds to TRBD1 (5 bases). V was pared by 1 base and J by 5 bases, with 12 bases between. Germline loops: CDR1 SEHNR, CDR2 FQNEAQ (reference sequence). This CDR3 has 15 residues. The CDR3 DNA reads as TGTGCCAGCAGCTTAGTGCCAGGGCTGAACAATGAGCAGTTCTTC. Protein: CASSLVPGLNNEQFF.

The chain has TRBV9 and TRBJ2-1; no definite D call. From germline, CDR1 is SGDLS and CDR2 YYNGEE. CDR3 size: 15 residues. V dropped 4 bases and J dropped 2 bases, with 13 bases sitting between them. The CDR3 DNA reads as TGTGCCAGCAGCCCCCAGGTTGACCCCTACAATGAGCAGTTCTTC. This sequence encodes CASSPQVDPYNEQFF.

Only a few counts were recorded for this clone. The CDR3 region has the DNA TGCGCCAGCAGCTCCGGGACAGGGGACGATGAGCAGTTCTTC. The encoded protein is CASSSGTGDDEQFF. The rearrangement links TRBV5-1 to TRBJ2-1; the match to TRBD1 covers 10 bases. Germline CDR1 and CDR2: SGHRS and YFSETQ. V lost 3 bases to trimming and J lost 8 bases; unmatched junction nucleotides: 5. The CDR3 spans 14 residues.

This clone has only a few counts. The chain carries TRBV7-2 and TRBJ2-3; D possibly matches TRBD1 or TRBD2 (5 bases each). CDR1 is SGHTA and CDR2 is FQGNSA in the germline V gene. Between the trimmed V and J ends, which lost 3 bases and 0 bases, there was a span of 10 bases. There are 15 residues in the CDR3. CDR3 sequence (DNA): TGTGCCAGCAGCTTCGGGACCCTGAGCACAGATACGCAGTATTTT. It translates to CASSFGTLSTDTQYF.